A few counts support the clone carrying this T cell receptor beta chain. This specimen belongs to a study of CD8+CD57+ T cells in acquired aplastic anemia. Profiling of TCR beta VDJ combinations and CDR3 sequences used genomic DNA as template. TCRdb re-called the reads with MiXCR, one entry per CDR3 protein. The sample consists of tens of thousands of distinct CDR3 sequences, 76% of them appearing once. The sequencing input was sorted CD4+, CD8+, or CD8+CD57+ T cells (not recorded which) from PBMCs. This sequence was found in a human donor in good health, serving as a control.

The CDR3 sequence: CATDRAGLYEQYF. CDR3 sequence (DNA): TGTGCCACCGACAGGGCTGGCCTCTACGAGCAGTACTTC. This chain links TRBV24-1 with TRBJ2-7, with 7 bases matching TRBD1. The V segment lost 9 bases and the J segment 3 bases; nucleotides outside the gene matches: 7. CDR1 KGHDR and CDR2 SFDVKD come from the germline V gene. The length of the CDR3 is 13 residues.